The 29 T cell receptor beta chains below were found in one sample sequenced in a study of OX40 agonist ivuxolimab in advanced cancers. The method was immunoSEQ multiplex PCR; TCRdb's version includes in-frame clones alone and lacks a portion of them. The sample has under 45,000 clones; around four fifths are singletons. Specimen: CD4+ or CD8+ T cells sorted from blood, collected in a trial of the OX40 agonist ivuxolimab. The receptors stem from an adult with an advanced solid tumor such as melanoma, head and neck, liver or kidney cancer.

The CDR3 spells CASSNRGNLYNEQFF. CDR3 DNA sequence: TGTGCCAGCAGTAATAGGGGGAACCTCTACAATGAGCAGTTCTTC. The chain is built from TRBV6-6 and TRBJ2-1; a possible D gene is TRBD1 (6 bases). There are 15 residues in the CDR3. Germline CDR1 MNHNY, CDR2 SVGAGI (reference sequence). The V and J ends lost 5 bases and 3 bases respectively, with 14 bases between them.

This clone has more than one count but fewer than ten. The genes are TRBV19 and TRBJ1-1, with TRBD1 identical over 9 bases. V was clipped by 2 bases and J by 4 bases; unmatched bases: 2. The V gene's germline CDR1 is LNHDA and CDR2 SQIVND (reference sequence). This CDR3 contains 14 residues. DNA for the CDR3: TGTGCCAGTAGTATAATGACAGGGGGCACTGAAGCTTTCTTT. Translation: CASSIMTGGTEAFF.

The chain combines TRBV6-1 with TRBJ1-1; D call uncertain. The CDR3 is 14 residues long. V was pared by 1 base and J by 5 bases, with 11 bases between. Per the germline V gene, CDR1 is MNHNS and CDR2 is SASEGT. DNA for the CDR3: TGTGCCAGCAGTGAAGGCAGATCAAGAACTGAAGCTTTCTTT. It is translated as CASSEGRSRTEAFF.

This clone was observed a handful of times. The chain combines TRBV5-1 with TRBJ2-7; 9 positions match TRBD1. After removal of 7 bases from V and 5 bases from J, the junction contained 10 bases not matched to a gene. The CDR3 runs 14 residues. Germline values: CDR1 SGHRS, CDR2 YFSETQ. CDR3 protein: CASDPGQGGHEQYF. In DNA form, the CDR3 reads TGCGCCAGCGACCCGGGACAGGGCGGCCACGAGCAGTACTTC.

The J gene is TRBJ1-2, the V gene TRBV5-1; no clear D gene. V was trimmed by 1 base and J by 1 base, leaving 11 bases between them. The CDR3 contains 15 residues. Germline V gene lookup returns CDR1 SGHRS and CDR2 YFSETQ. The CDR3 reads CASSLITGGNYGYTF. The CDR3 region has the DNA TGCGCCAGCAGCTTGATCACGGGCGGTAACTATGGCTACACCTTC.

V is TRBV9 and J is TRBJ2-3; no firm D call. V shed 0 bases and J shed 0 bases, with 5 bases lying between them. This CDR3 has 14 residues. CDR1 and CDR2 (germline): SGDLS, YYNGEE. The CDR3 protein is CASSVAESTDTQYF. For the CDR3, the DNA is TGTGCCAGCAGCGTAGCTGAAAGCACAGATACGCAGTATTTT.

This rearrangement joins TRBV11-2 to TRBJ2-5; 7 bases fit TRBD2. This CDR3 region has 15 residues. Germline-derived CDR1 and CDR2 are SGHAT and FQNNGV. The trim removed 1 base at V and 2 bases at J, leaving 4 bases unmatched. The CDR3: CASSLVGGRQETQYF. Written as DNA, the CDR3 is TGTGCCAGCAGCTTAGTGGGGGGGAGGCAAGAGACCCAGTACTTC.

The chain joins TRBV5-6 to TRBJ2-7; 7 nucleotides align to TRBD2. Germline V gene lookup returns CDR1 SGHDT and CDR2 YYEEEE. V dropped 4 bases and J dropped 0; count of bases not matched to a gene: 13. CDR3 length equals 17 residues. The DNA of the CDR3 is TGTGCCAGCAGCCTGGAATGGGGGGGTCCCAGCTCCTACGAGCAGTACTTC. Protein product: CASSLEWGGPSSYEQYF. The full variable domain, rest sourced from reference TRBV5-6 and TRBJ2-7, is DAGVTQSPTHLIKTRGQQVTLRCSPKSGHDTVSWYQQALGQGPQFIFQYYEEEERQRGNFPDRFSGHQFPNYSSELNVNALLLGDSALYLCASSLEWGGPSSYEQYFGPGTRLTVT.

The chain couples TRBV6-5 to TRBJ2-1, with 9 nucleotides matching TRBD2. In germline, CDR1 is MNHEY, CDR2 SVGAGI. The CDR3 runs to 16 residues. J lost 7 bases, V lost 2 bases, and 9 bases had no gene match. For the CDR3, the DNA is TGTGCCAGCAGTTACATCGGTAGCGGGAGAGGGAATGAGCAGTTCTTC. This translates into CASSYIGSGRGNEQFF.

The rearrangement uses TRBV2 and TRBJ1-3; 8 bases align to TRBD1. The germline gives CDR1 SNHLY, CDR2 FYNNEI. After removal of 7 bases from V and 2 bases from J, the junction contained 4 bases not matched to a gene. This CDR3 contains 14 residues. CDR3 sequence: CASKEQGAGNTIYF. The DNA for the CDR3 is TGTGCCAGCAAAGAACAGGGGGCTGGAAACACCATATATTTT.

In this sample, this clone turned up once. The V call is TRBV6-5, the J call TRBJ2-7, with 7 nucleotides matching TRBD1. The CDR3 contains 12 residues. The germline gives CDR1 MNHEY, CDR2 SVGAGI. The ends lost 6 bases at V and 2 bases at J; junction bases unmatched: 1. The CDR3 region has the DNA TGTGCCAGCAGGACAGGGCCCTACGAGCAGTACTTC. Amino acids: CASRTGPYEQYF.

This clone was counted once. CDR3 region: CASSVDPDLTSPLHF. In DNA form, the CDR3 reads TGTGCCAGCAGCGTAGATCCAGACCTTACTTCACCCCTCCACTTT. The genes are TRBV9 and TRBJ1-6; D gene ambiguous. The length of the CDR3 is 15 residues. From germline, CDR1 is SGDLS and CDR2 YYNGEE. V gave up 0 bases and J gave up 9 bases, with 13 bases separating them.

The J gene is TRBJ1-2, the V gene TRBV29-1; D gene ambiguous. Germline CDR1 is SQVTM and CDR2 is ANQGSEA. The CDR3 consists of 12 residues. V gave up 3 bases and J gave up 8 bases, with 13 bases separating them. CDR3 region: CSVDGWSGGYTF. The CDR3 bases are TGCAGCGTTGACGGGTGGTCGGGAGGCTACACCTTC.

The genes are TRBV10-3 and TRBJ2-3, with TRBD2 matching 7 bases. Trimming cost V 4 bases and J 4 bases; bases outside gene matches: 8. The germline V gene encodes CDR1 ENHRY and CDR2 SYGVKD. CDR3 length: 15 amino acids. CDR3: CAISGQTSIADTQYF. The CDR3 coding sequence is TGTGCCATCAGTGGACAGACTAGCATCGCAGATACGCAGTATTTT.

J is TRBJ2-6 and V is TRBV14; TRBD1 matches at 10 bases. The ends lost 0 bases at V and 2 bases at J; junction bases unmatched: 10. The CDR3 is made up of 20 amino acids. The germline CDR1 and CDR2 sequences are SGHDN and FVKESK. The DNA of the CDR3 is TGTGCCAGCAGCCAAGATATGGGGGACAGGGGCTACCCTGGGGCCAACGTCCTGACTTTC. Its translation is CASSQDMGDRGYPGANVLTF.

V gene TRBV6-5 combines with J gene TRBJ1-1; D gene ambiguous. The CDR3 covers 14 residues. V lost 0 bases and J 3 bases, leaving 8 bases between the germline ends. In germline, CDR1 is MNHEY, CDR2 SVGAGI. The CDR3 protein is CASSYSVEYTEAFF. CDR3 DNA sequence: TGTGCCAGCAGTTACTCGGTGGAGTACACTGAAGCTTTCTTT.

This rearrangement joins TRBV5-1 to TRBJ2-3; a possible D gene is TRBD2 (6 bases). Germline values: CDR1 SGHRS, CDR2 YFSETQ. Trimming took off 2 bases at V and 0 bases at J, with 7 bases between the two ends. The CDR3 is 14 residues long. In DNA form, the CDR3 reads TGCGCCAGCAGCTTTAGCGGCAGCACAGATACGCAGTATTTT. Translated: CASSFSGSTDTQYF.

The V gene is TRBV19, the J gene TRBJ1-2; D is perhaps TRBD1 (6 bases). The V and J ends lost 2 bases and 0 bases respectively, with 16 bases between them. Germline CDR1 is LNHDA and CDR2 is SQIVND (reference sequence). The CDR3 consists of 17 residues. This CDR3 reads CASSIRPQGLPNYGYTF. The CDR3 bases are TGTGCCAGTAGTATACGGCCTCAGGGGCTACCTAACTATGGCTACACCTTC.

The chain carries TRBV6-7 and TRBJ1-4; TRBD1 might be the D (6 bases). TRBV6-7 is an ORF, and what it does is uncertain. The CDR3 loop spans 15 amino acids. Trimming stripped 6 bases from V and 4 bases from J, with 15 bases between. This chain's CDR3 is CASSLSGDSNEKLFF. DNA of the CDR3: TGTGCCAGCAGCTTATCAGGGGATAGTAATGAAAAACTGTTTTTT.

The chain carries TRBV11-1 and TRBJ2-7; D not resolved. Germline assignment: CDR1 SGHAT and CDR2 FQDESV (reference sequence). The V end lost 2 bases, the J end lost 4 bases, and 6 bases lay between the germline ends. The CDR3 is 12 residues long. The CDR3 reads CASSLLTYEQYF. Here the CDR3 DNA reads TGTGCCAGCAGCTTATTGACATACGAGCAGTACTTC.

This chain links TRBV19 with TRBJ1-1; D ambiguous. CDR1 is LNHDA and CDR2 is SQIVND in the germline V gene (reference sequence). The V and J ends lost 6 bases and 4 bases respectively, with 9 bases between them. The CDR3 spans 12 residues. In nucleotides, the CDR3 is TGTGCCAGTAGCGGACGGGTCACTGAAGCTTTCTTT. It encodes CASSGRVTEAFF.

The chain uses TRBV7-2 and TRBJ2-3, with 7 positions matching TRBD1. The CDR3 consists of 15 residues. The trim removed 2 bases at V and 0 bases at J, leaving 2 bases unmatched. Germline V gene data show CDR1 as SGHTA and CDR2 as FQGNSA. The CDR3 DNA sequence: TGTGCCAGCAGCTTAAAACAGGGGAGCACAGATACGCAGTATTTT. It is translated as CASSLKQGSTDTQYF.

The CDR3 DNA follows: TGCAGCGTTGTACTACGGCAGAACACCGGGGAGCTGTTTTTT. It yields the protein CSVVLRQNTGELFF. V gene TRBV29-1 combines with J gene TRBJ2-2; D is undetermined. The CDR3 has 14 amino acids. V shed 4 bases and J shed 1 base, with 10 bases lying between them. Germline values: CDR1 SQVTM, CDR2 ANQGSEA.

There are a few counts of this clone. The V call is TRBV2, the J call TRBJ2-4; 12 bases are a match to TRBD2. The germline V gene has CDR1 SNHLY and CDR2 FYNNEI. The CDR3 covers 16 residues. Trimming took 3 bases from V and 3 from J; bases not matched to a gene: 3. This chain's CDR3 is CASSEASGGVKNIQYF. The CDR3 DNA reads TGTGCCAGCAGTGAGGCTAGCGGGGGGGTCAAAAACATTCAGTACTTC. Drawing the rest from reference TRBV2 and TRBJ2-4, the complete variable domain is EPEVTQTPSHQVTQMGQEVILRCVPISNHLYFYWYRQILGQKVEFLVSFYNNEISEKSEIFDDQFSVERPDGSNFTLKIRSTKLEDSAMYFCASSEASGGVKNIQYFGAGTRLSVL.

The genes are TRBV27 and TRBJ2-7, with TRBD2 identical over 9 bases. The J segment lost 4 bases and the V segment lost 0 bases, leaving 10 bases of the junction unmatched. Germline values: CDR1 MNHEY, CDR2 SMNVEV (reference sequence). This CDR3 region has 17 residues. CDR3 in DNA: TGTGCCAGCAGTTTATCCCCTCGGAGCGGGAGGAGTTACGAGCAGTACTTC. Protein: CASSLSPRSGRSYEQYF.

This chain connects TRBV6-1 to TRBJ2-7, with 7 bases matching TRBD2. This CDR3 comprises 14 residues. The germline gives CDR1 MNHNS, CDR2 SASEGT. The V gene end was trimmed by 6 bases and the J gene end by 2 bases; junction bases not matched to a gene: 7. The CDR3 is CASRLASTTYEQYF. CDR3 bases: TGTGCCAGCAGACTAGCGTCTACCACCTACGAGCAGTACTTC.

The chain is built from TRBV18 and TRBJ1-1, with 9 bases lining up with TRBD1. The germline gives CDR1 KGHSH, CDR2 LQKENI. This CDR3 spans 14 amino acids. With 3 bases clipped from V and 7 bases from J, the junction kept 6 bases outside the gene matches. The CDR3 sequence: CASSPGPGQGEAFF. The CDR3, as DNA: TGTGCCAGCTCACCTGGACCGGGACAGGGTGAAGCTTTCTTT. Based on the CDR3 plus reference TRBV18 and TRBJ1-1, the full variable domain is NAGVMQNPRHLVRRRGQEARLRCSPMKGHSHVYWYRQLPEEGLKFMVYLQKENIIDESGMPKERFSAEFPKEGPSILRIQQVVRGDSAAYFCASSPGPGQGEAFFGQGTRLTVV.

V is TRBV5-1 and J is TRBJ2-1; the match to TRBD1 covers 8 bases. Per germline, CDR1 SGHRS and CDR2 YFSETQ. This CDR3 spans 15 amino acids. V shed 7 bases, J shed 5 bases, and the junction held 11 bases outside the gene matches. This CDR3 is CASSVLGQVNNEQFF. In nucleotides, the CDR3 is TGCGCCAGCTCCGTGCTGGGACAGGTGAACAATGAGCAGTTCTTC.

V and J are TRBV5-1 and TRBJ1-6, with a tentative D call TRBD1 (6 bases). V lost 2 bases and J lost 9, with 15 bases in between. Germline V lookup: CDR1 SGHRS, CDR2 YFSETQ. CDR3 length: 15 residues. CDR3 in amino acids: CASSLGAGVSSPLHF. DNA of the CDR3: TGCGCCAGCAGCTTAGGGGCAGGGGTTAGTTCACCCCTCCACTTT. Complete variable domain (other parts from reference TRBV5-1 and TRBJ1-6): KAGVTQTPRYLIKTRGQQVTLSCSPISGHRSVSWYQQTPGQGLQFLFEYFSETQRNKGNFPGRFSGRQFSNSRSEMNVSTLELGDSALYLCASSLGAGVSSPLHFGNGTRLTVT.